This passage covers 32 T cell receptor beta chains from one sample sequenced in a study of T cell responses to AZD1222 COVID-19 vaccine. The assay was immunoSEQ multiplex PCR, and TCRdb's table has in-frame clones only and misses some. The sample lists more than 85,000 clones; over 75% were seen once. Sequencing used peripheral blood, obtained on day 0 of AZD1222 vaccination. These receptors originate from an adult in good health.

The V gene is TRBV5-5, the J gene TRBJ1-2, with 8 bases aligning to TRBD1. CDR3 length equals 14 residues. V lost 5 bases and J lost 2; bases outside the gene matches: 5. Germline CDR1 is SGHKS and CDR2 is YYEKEE (reference sequence). CDR3 DNA: TGTGCCAGCAGTTCAGGGGGCGGAAACTATGGCTACACCTTC. Its protein is CASSSGGGNYGYTF.

Remarks on this clone: A junction boundary mismatches the germline segment, possibly from a read error. CDR3 nucleotides: TGCGCCAGCAGCCAAGGCAGGGATAGCCATCAGCCCCAGCATTTT. Its protein is CASSQGRDSHQPQHF. This sequence joins TRBV4-3 and TRBJ1-5, with a tentative D call TRBD1 (5 bases). CDR3 size: 15 residues. The germline CDR1 and CDR2 sequences are LGHNA and YSLEER.

This chain uses TRBV5-4 with TRBJ1-1; no firm D call. V lost 4 bases and J 0 bases, leaving 16 bases between the germline ends. The CDR3 length is 16 residues. The germline V gene has CDR1 SGHNT and CDR2 YYREEE (reference sequence). The CDR3 bases are TGTGCCAGCAGCATCGACGTCAGAACTATGAACACTGAAGCTTTCTTT. Protein sequence: CASSIDVRTMNTEAFF. Filled out from reference TRBV5-4 and TRBJ1-1, the complete variable domain reads ETGVTQSPTHLIKTRGQQVTLRCSSQSGHNTVSWYQQALGQGPQFIFQYYREEENGRGNFPPRFSGLQFPNYSSELNVNALELDDSALYLCASSIDVRTMNTEAFFGQGTRLTVV.

The chain recombines TRBV2 with TRBJ2-7, with unresolved D. Germline lookup yields CDR1 SNHLY and CDR2 FYNNEI. The CDR3 length is 14 residues. V shed 4 bases and J shed 0 bases, with 10 bases lying between them. The CDR3 sequence is CASSVLSSSYEQYF. The CDR3 DNA is TGTGCCAGCAGTGTGCTGTCGAGCTCCTACGAGCAGTACTTC.

V gene TRBV3-1 (or the pseudogene TRBV3-2) combines with J gene TRBJ2-2; D might be TRBD1 (6 bases). CDR1 is LGHDT, CDR2 YNNKEL, per germline (reference sequence). The CDR3 is made up of 16 amino acids. Trimming left V 1 base short and J 3 bases short, with 12 bases between. The CDR3 sequence: CASSQVWGLDTGELFF. The CDR3 DNA is TGTGCCAGCAGCCAAGTCTGGGGGCTGGACACCGGGGAGCTGTTTTTT.

The J gene is TRBJ1-1, the V gene TRBV12-5; D might be TRBD1 (6 bases). The germline CDR1 and CDR2 sequences are LGHNT and FRNRAP. V lost 1 base and J 0 bases, leaving 15 bases between the germline ends. This CDR3 has 17 residues. In nucleotides, the CDR3 is TGTGCTAGTGGTTTGGACGAGGGGGTGGGAATGAACACTGAAGCTTTCTTT. This sequence encodes CASGLDEGVGMNTEAFF.

This clone was detected only a few times. The J gene is TRBJ2-1, the V gene TRBV12-3 or TRBV12-4, with 10 bases aligning to TRBD2. With V trimmed by 6 bases and J by 10 bases, 6 bases remained unmatched. The CDR3 consists of 13 residues. CDR3 bases: TGTGCCAGCAGATATAGCGGGAGGCGGGAGCAGTTCTTC. This sequence encodes CASRYSGRREQFF.

The chain links TRBV19 to TRBJ2-1, with TRBD2 identical over 13 bases. The V gene's germline CDR1 is LNHDA and CDR2 SQIVND (reference sequence). The CDR3 runs 16 residues. With V trimmed by 5 bases and J by 12 bases, 13 bases remained unmatched. CDR3 nucleotide sequence: TGTGCCAGTAGTCCGAGGGGGACTAGCGGGGTACACGGGCAGTTCTTC. Its protein is CASSPRGTSGVHGQFF.

As regards this clone: The limits of the CDR3 on the DNA are not certain, so only TCRdb's listed CDR3 is given. The chain is built from TRBV15 and TRBJ1-5; the D call in the table, TRBD1, was not verified against the DNA. Germline loops: CDR1 LNHNV, CDR2 YYDKDF (reference sequence). The CDR3 is 18 residues long, counting both termini. Here the CDR3 reads CATSRDFRARGRVQPQHF.

V and J are TRBV19 and TRBJ1-5; D is unclear. Germline V gene data show CDR1 as LNHDA and CDR2 as SQIVND (reference sequence). The V and J ends lost 5 bases and 5 bases respectively, with 16 bases between them. This CDR3 is built from 15 residues. CDR3 amino acids: CASSPNEGLYQPQHF. CDR3 coding DNA: TGTGCCAGTAGTCCAAATGAGGGATTATATCAGCCCCAGCATTTT. The full variable domain, its missing parts supplied by reference TRBV19 and TRBJ1-5, is DGGITQSPKYLFRKEGQNVTLSCEQNLNHDAMYWYRQDPGQGLRLIYYSQIVNDFQKGDIAEGYSVSREKKESFPLTVTSAQKNPTAFYLCASSPNEGLYQPQHFGDGTRLSIL.

This chain joins TRBV7-8 and TRBJ1-1; 11 nucleotides agree with TRBD1. Per the germline V gene, CDR1 is SGHVS and CDR2 is FQNEAQ. The CDR3 length is 18 residues. Trimming cost V 4 bases and J 3 bases; bases outside gene matches: 13. The CDR3 DNA follows: TGTGCCAGCAGCTACCATCCCGGGACAGGGGGGGGTGACACTGAAGCTTTCTTT. It codes for CASSYHPGTGGGDTEAFF.

The chain carries TRBV15 and TRBJ1-4; TRBD1 might be the D (6 bases). The length of the CDR3 is 17 residues. Looked up from germline, CDR1 is LNHNV and CDR2 is YYDKDF (reference sequence). Between the trimmed V and J ends, which lost 0 bases and 5 bases, there was a span of 16 bases. This CDR3 is CATSRDYRGGGNEKLFF. The CDR3 DNA reads TGTGCCACCAGCAGAGATTACCGGGGAGGGGGGAATGAAAAACTGTTTTTT.

V and J are TRBV19 and TRBJ2-7; D call uncertain. V lost 4 bases and J 5 bases, leaving 15 bases between the germline ends. Germline values: CDR1 LNHDA, CDR2 SQIVND (reference sequence). The CDR3 consists of 14 residues. Here the CDR3 DNA reads TGTGCCAGTAGTACCCGGACCTCCCGGAACGAGCAGTACTTC. Translation: CASSTRTSRNEQYF. Full variable domain (rest looked up from reference TRBV19 and TRBJ2-7): DGGITQSPKYLFRKEGQNVTLSCEQNLNHDAMYWYRQDPGQGLRLIYYSQIVNDFQKGDIAEGYSVSREKKESFPLTVTSAQKNPTAFYLCASSTRTSRNEQYFGPGTRLTVT.

This clone has just one count. This sample includes further DNA sequences coding for the same CDR3. The chain joins TRBV5-1 to TRBJ1-2; the match to TRBD1 covers 7 bases. The V and J ends lost 4 bases and 2 bases, in that order; junction bases with no gene match: 5. CDR3 length: 14 amino acids. Germline V gene lookup returns CDR1 SGHRS and CDR2 YFSETQ. The CDR3 DNA reads as TGCGCCAGCAGCCTGGCGGGACAGAACTATGGCTACACCTTC. Its translation: CASSLAGQNYGYTF.

This chain uses TRBV5-4 with TRBJ2-2, with D possibly being TRBD2 (8 bases). The CDR3 sequence is 16 residues long. The germline V and J ends were trimmed by 0 bases and 8 bases, with 17 bases remaining between them. CDR1 and CDR2 (germline): SGHNT, YYREEE (reference sequence). The CDR3 here is CASSLEGTRTGGELFF. In DNA form, the CDR3 reads TGTGCCAGCAGCTTGGAGGGGACTAGGACAGGTGGGGAGCTGTTTTTT.

The chain carries TRBV9 and TRBJ1-5, with D uncertain. The CDR3 has 15 amino acids. CDR1 and CDR2 (germline): SGDLS, YYNGEE. With 3 bases removed from V and 4 bases from J, the gap between germline ends came to 14 bases. Written as DNA, the CDR3 is TGTGCCAGCAGCGAGGGAGGGCACCCAAATCAGCCCCAGCATTTT. It translates to CASSEGGHPNQPQHF. Together with reference TRBV9 and TRBJ1-5, the CDR3 gives the full variable domain: DSGVTQTPKHLITATGQRVTLRCSPRSGDLSVYWYQQSLDQGLQFLIQYYNGEERAKGNILERFSAQQFPDLHSELNLSSLELGDSALYFCASSEGGHPNQPQHFGDGTRLSIL.

The chain carries TRBV7-3 and TRBJ1-4; D is undetermined. Germline V gene lookup returns CDR1 SGHTA and CDR2 FQGTGA. The V and J ends lost 1 base and 3 bases respectively, with 6 bases between them. The CDR3 has 14 amino acids. The CDR3 protein is CASSLSRANEKLFF. DNA for the CDR3: TGTGCCAGCAGCTTAAGCAGAGCTAATGAAAAACTGTTTTTT.

V is TRBV5-8 and J is TRBJ2-4, with D perhaps assigned TRBD1 or TRBD2 (6 bases each). CDR1 SGHTS and CDR2 YDEGEE come from the germline V gene. The V gene lost 4 bases and the J gene lost 7 bases, with 24 bases spanning the gap. This CDR3 is built from 17 residues. CDR3 protein: CASSPEGGWPRGNIQYF. The CDR3 coding sequence is TGTGCCAGCAGCCCTGAAGGGGGGTGGCCCCGGGGGAACATTCAGTACTTC.

The chain uses TRBV28 and TRBJ2-5; D gene unclear. This CDR3 is 14 amino acids long. CDR1 is MDHEN, CDR2 SYDVKM, per germline. The V end was cut by 3 bases, the J end by 5 bases, with 13 bases between. The DNA of the CDR3 is TGTGCCAGCAGTTTGTCGGTATTGGGGGAGACCCAGTACTTC. It specifies CASSLSVLGETQYF.

This clone was observed a single time. This rearrangement joins TRBV15 to TRBJ2-5; the match to TRBD1 covers 8 bases. The junction had 4 bases not matched to a gene; V was cut back by 3 bases and J by 4 bases. Germline V lookup: CDR1 LNHNV, CDR2 YYDKDF (reference sequence). This CDR3 has 14 residues. The CDR3: CATSRDRAAETQYF. The CDR3 nucleotides are TGTGCCACCAGCAGGGACAGGGCGGCAGAGACCCAGTACTTC.

Regarding this clone: It is likely a read error, because the conserved phenylalanine at the end of the CDR3 is missing. Because the CDR3's place on the DNA is in doubt, the DNA is left out and the CDR3 is given as listed by TCRdb. This sequence joins TRBV21-1 and TRBJ2-7. TRBV21-1 is given as a pseudogene. Including both end residues, the CDR3 is 8 amino acids long. The CDR3 loop reads CASRKEYP.

This chain joins TRBV20-1 and TRBJ1-2; D ambiguous. Germline CDR1 is DFQATT and CDR2 is SNEGSKA (reference sequence). The V gene lost 3 bases and the J gene lost 7 bases, with 12 bases spanning the gap. This CDR3 has 12 residues. The chain's CDR3 is CSASGQLGGYTF. Here the CDR3 DNA reads TGCAGTGCTAGTGGCCAGCTAGGTGGCTACACCTTC.

The gene calls are TRBV11-3 and TRBJ2-7; the D is unclear. The CDR3 runs to 12 residues. Deletions cut 0 bases from V and 3 bases from J, with 3 bases between. Germline values: CDR1 SGHNT, CDR2 YENEEA. CDR3 nucleotide sequence: TGTGCCAGCAGCTTAGATGGCTACGAGCAGTACTTC. It yields the protein CASSLDGYEQYF.

This rearrangement joins TRBV5-1 to TRBJ1-1; no clear D gene. Germline V gene lookup returns CDR1 SGHRS and CDR2 YFSETQ. This CDR3 spans 15 amino acids. Trimming pared 0 bases from V and 5 bases from J, leaving 14 bases between. Here the CDR3 DNA reads TGCGCCAGCAGCTTGGTTGTGTCGAGAATAACTGAAGCTTTCTTT. This sequence encodes CASSLVVSRITEAFF.

V and J are TRBV19 and TRBJ1-1; possibly TRBD1 for D (5 bases). Trimming removed 6 bases from V and 4 bases from J, with 9 bases in between. The CDR3 consists of 12 residues. Germline values: CDR1 LNHDA, CDR2 SQIVND (reference sequence). CDR3 nucleotides: TGTGCCAGTAGGGGGGGGTCCACTGAAGCTTTCTTT. This codes for CASRGGSTEAFF.

V usage is TRBV9 and J usage is TRBJ2-5, with 7 bases lining up with TRBD2. Per the germline V gene, CDR1 is SGDLS and CDR2 is YYNGEE. This CDR3 contains 13 residues. Germline trimming cut 7 bases from V and 2 bases from J; bases unmatched to any gene: 5. The CDR3 DNA sequence: TGTGCCAGCGGGCGCGGGAGTCAAGAGACCCAGTACTTC. Its translation is CASGRGSQETQYF.

The V call is TRBV11-2, the J call TRBJ1-6; tentatively, D is TRBD1 (6 bases). This CDR3 is 15 amino acids long. Deletions cut 0 bases from V and 6 bases from J, with 9 bases between. The germline CDR1 and CDR2 sequences are SGHAT and FQNNGV. The CDR3 DNA reads as TGTGCCAGCAGCTTAGATCCAGGGGCTAATTCACCCCTCCACTTT. This gives the protein CASSLDPGANSPLHF.

The chain uses TRBV7-2 and TRBJ2-5; D ambiguous. V was cut by 1 base and J by 2 bases, with 8 bases left in between. The CDR3 is made up of 14 amino acids. The germline V gene encodes CDR1 SGHTA and CDR2 FQGNSA. CDR3 in DNA: TGTGCCAGCAGCTTAGGGGTTGTACAAGAGACCCAGTACTTC. Its protein is CASSLGVVQETQYF.

This chain uses TRBV10-3 with TRBJ2-2; 7 bases line up with TRBD1. J gave up 7 bases and V 4 bases, and 6 bases lay outside the gene matches. The germline CDR1 and CDR2 sequences are ENHRY and SYGVKD. The CDR3 contains 14 residues. CDR3 sequence (DNA): TGTGCCATCAGTGTGACAGGGCTGGGCGGGGAGCTGTTTTTT. It yields the protein CAISVTGLGGELFF.

V gene TRBV6-1 combines with J gene TRBJ2-7; 12 bases are a match to TRBD2. This CDR3 has 16 amino acids. Germline CDR1 MNHNS, CDR2 SASEGT. After removal of 4 bases from V and 2 bases from J, the junction contained 6 bases not matched to a gene. In nucleotides, the CDR3 is TGTGCCAGCAGTGTTACTACTAGCGGGGGGACCTACGAGCAGTACTTC. Its protein is CASSVTTSGGTYEQYF.

J is TRBJ1-1 and V is TRBV10-3; D is unclear. The V gene lost 4 bases and the J gene lost 1 base, with 7 bases spanning the gap. The CDR3 has 13 amino acids. Looked up from germline, CDR1 is ENHRY and CDR2 is SYGVKD. The CDR3 spells CAISVESNTEAFF. The CDR3 DNA is TGTGCCATCAGTGTTGAGTCGAACACTGAAGCTTTCTTT.

The chain links TRBV5-8 to TRBJ2-1, with a weak D call TRBD1 (6 bases). The V end lost 2 bases, the J end lost 9 bases, and 9 bases lay between the germline ends. From germline, CDR1 is SGHTS and CDR2 YDEGEE. The CDR3 length is 12 residues. The CDR3 spells CASSFWGPEQFF. In DNA form, the CDR3 reads TGTGCCAGCAGCTTTTGGGGGCCTGAGCAGTTCTTC.